Reported below is one T cell receptor (beta chain). The sample belongs to a study of TIL therapy for anti-PD-1-resistant metastatic lung cancer. Study overall: Half of patients were current or former smokers.

Sequencing used immunoSEQ v3. Sequencing depth was some 2 million read pairs for survey level, roughly 4.5-6 million for deep. This table comes from immunoSEQ multiplex PCR, and its TCRdb copy is limited to in-frame clones, with some not included. The data contain tens of thousands of clones, around 87% of them seen just once; the ten biggest clones take up 2.5% to 3%. V gave up 5 bases and J gave up 12 bases, with 14 bases separating them. Germline CDR1 is SGHTA and CDR2 is FQGTGA. CDR3 length: 12 residues. The time point denotes: pre-treatment sample, taken before nivolumab and TIL therapy. The source is a person between 25 and 80 years old with non-small cell lung cancer. The rearrangement links TRBV7-3 to TRBJ2-1; D may be TRBD1 or TRBD2 (5 bases each). Sequenced here: blood, sampled at baseline. CDR3 coding DNA: TGTGCCAGCAGCGGCCCCGGGACCGGGCAGTTCTTC. Its protein product is CASSGPGTGQFF.